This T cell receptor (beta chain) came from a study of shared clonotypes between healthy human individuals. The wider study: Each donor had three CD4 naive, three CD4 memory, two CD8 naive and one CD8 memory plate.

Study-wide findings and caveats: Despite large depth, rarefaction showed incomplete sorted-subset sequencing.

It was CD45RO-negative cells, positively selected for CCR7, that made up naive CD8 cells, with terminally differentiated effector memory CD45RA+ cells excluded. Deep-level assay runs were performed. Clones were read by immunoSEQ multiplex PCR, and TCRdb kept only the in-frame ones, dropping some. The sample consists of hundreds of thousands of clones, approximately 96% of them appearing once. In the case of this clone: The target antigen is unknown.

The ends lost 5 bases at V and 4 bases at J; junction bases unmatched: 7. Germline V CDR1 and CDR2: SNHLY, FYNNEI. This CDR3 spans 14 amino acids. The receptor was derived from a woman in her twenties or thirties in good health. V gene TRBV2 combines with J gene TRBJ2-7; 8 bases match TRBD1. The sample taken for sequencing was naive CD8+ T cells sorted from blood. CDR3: CASSTTGGQYEQYF. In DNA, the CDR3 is TGTGCCAGCAGTACAACAGGGGGGCAATACGAGCAGTACTTC.